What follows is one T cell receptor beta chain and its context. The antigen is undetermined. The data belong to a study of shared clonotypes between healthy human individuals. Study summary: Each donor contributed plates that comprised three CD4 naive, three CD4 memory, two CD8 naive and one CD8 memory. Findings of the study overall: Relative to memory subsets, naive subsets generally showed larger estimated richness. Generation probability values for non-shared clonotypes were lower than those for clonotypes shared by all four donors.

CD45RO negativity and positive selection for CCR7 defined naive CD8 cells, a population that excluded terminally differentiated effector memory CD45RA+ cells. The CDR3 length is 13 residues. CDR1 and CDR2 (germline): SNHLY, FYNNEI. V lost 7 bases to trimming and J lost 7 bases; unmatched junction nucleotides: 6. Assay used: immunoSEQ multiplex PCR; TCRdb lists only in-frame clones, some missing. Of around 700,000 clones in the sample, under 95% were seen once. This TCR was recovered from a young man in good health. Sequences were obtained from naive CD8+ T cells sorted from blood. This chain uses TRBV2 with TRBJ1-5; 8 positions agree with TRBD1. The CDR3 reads CASTGTGIQPQHF. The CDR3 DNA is TGTGCCAGCACAGGGACAGGCATACAGCCCCAGCATTTT. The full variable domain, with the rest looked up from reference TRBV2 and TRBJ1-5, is EPEVTQTPSHQVTQMGQEVILRCVPISNHLYFYWYRQILGQKVEFLVSFYNNEISEKSEIFDDQFSVERPDGSNFTLKIRSTKLEDSAMYFCASTGTGIQPQHFGDGTRLSIL.